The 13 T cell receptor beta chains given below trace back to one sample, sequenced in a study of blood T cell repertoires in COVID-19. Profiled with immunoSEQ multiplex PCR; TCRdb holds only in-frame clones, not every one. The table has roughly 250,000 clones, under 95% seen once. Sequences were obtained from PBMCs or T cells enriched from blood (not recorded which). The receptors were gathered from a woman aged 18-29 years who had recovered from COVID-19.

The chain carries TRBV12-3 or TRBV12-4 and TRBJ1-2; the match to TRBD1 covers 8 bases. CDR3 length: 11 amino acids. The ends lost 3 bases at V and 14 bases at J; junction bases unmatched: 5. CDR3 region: CASSLTGAGTF. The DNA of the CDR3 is TGTGCCAGCAGTTTGACAGGGGCGGGGACCTTC.

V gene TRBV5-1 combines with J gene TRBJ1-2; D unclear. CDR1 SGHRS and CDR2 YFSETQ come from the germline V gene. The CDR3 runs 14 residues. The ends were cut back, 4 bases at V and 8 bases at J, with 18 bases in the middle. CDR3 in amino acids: CASSPQPTAYGYTF. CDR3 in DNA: TGCGCCAGCAGCCCACAGCCCACGGCTTACGGCTACACCTTC.

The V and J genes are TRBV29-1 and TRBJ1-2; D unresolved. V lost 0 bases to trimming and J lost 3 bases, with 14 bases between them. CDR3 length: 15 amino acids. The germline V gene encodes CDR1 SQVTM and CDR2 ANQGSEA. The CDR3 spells CSVEDKIRLDYGYTF. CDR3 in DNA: TGCAGCGTTGAAGATAAGATCAGGCTGGACTATGGCTACACCTTC.

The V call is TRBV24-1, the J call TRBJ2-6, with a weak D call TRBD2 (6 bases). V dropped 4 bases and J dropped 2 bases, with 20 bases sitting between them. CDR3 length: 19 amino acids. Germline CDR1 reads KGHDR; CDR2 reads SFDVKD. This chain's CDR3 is CATSDRRDSRTTGANVLTF. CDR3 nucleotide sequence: TGTGCCACCAGTGACCGCAGGGACTCTAGAACAACTGGGGCCAACGTCCTGACTTTC.

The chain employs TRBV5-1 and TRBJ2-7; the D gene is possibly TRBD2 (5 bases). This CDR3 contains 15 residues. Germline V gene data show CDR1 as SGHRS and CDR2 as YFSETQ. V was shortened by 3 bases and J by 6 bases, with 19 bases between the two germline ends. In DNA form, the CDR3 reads TGCGCCAGCAGCTGGGGTAACACCGAGGGCTCCGAGCAGTACTTC. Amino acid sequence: CASSWGNTEGSEQYF.

CDR3 amino acids: CAISEFRGSHEQYF. The CDR3 DNA is TGTGCCATCAGTGAATTCAGGGGTAGTCACGAGCAGTACTTC. V gene TRBV10-3 combines with J gene TRBJ2-7, with D perhaps matching TRBD1 (6 bases). Germline V gives CDR1 ENHRY, CDR2 SYGVKD. V shed 3 bases and J shed 5 bases, with 14 bases lying between them. The CDR3 contains 14 residues.

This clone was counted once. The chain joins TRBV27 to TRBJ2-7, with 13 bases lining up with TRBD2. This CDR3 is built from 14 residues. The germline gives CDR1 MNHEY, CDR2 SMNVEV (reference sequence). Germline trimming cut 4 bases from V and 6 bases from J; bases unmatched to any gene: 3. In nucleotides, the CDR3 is TGTGCCAGCAGTTCACTAGCGGGGGGGTCCGAGCAGTACTTC. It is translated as CASSSLAGGSEQYF.

The CDR3 reads CASTAGGVPPINEQFF. CDR3 nucleotide sequence: TGCGCCAGCACGGCGGGAGGTGTTCCCCCTATCAATGAGCAGTTCTTC. This sequence joins TRBV5-1 and TRBJ2-1, with 8 bases identical to TRBD2. The germline V gene encodes CDR1 SGHRS and CDR2 YFSETQ. With V trimmed by 6 bases and J by 6 bases, 14 bases remained unmatched. This CDR3 is 16 amino acids long. Supplemented by reference TRBV5-1 and TRBJ2-1, the full variable domain reads KAGVTQTPRYLIKTRGQQVTLSCSPISGHRSVSWYQQTPGQGLQFLFEYFSETQRNKGNFPGRFSGRQFSNSRSEMNVSTLELGDSALYLCASTAGGVPPINEQFFGPGTRLTVL.

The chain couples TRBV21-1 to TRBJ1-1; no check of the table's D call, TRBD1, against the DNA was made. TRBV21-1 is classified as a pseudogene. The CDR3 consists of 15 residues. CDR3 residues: CASSRGRGVNTEAFF. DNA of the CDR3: TGTGCCAGCAGCAGGGGCAGGGGTGTGAACACTGAAGCTTTCTTT.

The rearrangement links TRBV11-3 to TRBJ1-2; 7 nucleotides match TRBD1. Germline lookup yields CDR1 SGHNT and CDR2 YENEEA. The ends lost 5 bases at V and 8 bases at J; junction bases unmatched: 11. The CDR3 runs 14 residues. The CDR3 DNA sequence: TGTGCCAGCAGCGCCGACAGGGCTTGGAGCGGCTACACCTTC. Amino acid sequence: CASSADRAWSGYTF.

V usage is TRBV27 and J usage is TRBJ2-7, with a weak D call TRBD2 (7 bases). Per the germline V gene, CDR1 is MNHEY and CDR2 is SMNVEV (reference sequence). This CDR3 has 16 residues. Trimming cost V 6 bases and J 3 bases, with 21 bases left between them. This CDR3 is CASSPKGGVRGYEQYF. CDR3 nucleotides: TGTGCCAGCAGCCCCAAGGGGGGGGTACGAGGCTACGAGCAGTACTTC.

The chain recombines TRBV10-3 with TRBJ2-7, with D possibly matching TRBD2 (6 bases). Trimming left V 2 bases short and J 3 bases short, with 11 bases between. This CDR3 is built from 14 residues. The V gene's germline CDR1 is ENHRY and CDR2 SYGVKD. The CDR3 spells CAISEGGTLYEQYF. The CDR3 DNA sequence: TGTGCCATCAGTGAGGGGGGGACTCTCTACGAGCAGTACTTC.

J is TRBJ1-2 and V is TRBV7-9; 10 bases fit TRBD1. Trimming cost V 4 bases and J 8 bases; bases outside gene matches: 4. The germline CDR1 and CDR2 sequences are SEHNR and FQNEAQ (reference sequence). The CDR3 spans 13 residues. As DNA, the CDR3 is TGTGCCAGCAGCTCCGGACAGGGGGGAGGCTACACCTTC. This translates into CASSSGQGGGYTF.